The rows below give T cell receptor beta chains drawn from one sample of a study of OX40 agonist ivuxolimab in advanced cancers. Some clones are missing from TCRdb's copy, which holds only in-frame ones; the method was immunoSEQ multiplex PCR. The sample has approximately 19,000 clones, 90% seen once. This material consisted of CD4+ or CD8+ T cells sorted from blood, taken in a trial of the OX40 agonist ivuxolimab. Every receptor here comes from an adult with an advanced solid tumor such as melanoma, head and neck, liver or kidney cancer. CDR3s include the opening cysteine and the closing phenylalanine or tryptophan. The order of the fields is V gene, D gene, clone size, J gene, CDR3 protein, CDR3 DNA. A D gene is named only where the DNA matches it firmly. Rows give clone size only sometimes, using once, few, many, or a class for an expanded clone.

V: TRBV9
D: .
size: .
J: TRBJ2-1
CDR3: CASSVVGTSSSYNEQFF
DNA: TGTGCCAGCAGCGTAGTAGGGACTTCGAGCTCCTACAATGAGCAGTTCTTC

V: TRBV19
D: .
size: .
J: TRBJ2-7
CDR3: CASSTSTGSYEQYF
DNA: TGTGCCAGTAGTACATCTACAGGGAGCTACGAGCAGTACTTC

V: TRBV5-1
D: .
size: once
J: TRBJ2-1
CDR3: CASSLTGFNEQFF
DNA: TGCGCCAGCAGCTTGACGGGGTTCAATGAGCAGTTCTTC

V: TRBV7-8
D: .
size: .
J: TRBJ2-7
CDR3: CASRTTPGGSYEQYF
DNA: TGTGCCAGCAGGACAACCCCGGGCGGCTCCTACGAGCAGTACTTC

V: TRBV11-2
D: .
size: .
J: TRBJ2-2
CDR3: CASSLGALVSGELFF
DNA: TGTGCCAGCAGCTTGGGGGCGCTAGTTTCCGGGGAGCTGTTTTTT

V: TRBV4-3
D: TRBD2
size: .
J: TRBJ2-1
CDR3: CASSQGTSPTYNEQFF
DNA: TGCGCCAGCAGCCAAGGGACTAGCCCCACCTACAATGAGCAGTTCTTC

V: TRBV2
D: .
size: .
J: TRBJ1-4
CDR3: CASRDLQEKLFF
DNA: TGTGCCAGCAGGGACCTTCAGGAAAAACTGTTTTTT

V: TRBV5-6
D: TRBD1
size: .
J: TRBJ1-1
CDR3: CASSWGQGNTEAFF
DNA: TGTGCCAGCAGCTGGGGACAGGGAAACACTGAAGCTTTCTTT

V: TRBV18
D: .
size: once
J: TRBJ2-1
CDR3: CASSPPAESSYNEQFF
DNA: TGTGCCAGCTCACCACCGGCAGAGAGCTCCTACAATGAGCAGTTCTTC

V: TRBV7-6
D: .
size: medium-sized
J: TRBJ2-7
CDR3: CASSQDGSYEQYF
DNA: TGTGCCAGCAGCCAGGACGGTTCCTACGAGCAGTACTTC

V: TRBV28
D: TRBD1
size: .
J: TRBJ2-7
CDR3: CASSFGQGSYEQYF
DNA: TGTGCCAGCAGTTTTGGACAGGGCTCCTACGAGCAGTACTTC

V: TRBV6-5
D: .
size: .
J: TRBJ2-7
CDR3: CASSYSGEQYF
DNA: TGTGCCAGCAGTTACTCGGGGGAGCAGTACTTC

V: TRBV19
D: TRBD1
size: once
J: TRBJ2-7
CDR3: CASSLVPRGPYEQYF
DNA: TGTGCCAGTAGCCTAGTTCCCAGGGGGCCGTACGAGCAGTACTTC

V: TRBV6-5
D: TRBD2
size: once
J: TRBJ2-7
CDR3: CASSFFGGYEQYF
DNA: TGTGCCAGCAGTTTTTTCGGGGGGTACGAGCAGTACTTC

V: TRBV5-6
D: .
size: .
J: TRBJ2-7
CDR3: CASSGGDNSYEQYF
DNA: TGTGCCAGCAGCGGGGGGGACAACTCCTACGAGCAGTACTTC

V: TRBV9
D: .
size: .
J: TRBJ2-1
CDR3: CASSLGTNNNEQFF
DNA: TGTGCCAGCAGCCTCGGGACAAATAACAATGAGCAGTTCTTC

V: TRBV4-1
D: .
size: .
J: TRBJ2-7
CDR3: CASSQVQAGNNEQYF
DNA: TGCGCCAGCAGCCAGGTACAGGCTGGTAATAACGAGCAGTACTTC

V: TRBV4-3
D: .
size: once
J: TRBJ2-7
CDR3: CASSQVVGRGSYEQYF
DNA: TGCGCCAGCAGCCAGGTCGTTGGTCGGGGCTCGTACGAGCAGTACTTC

V: TRBV5-1
D: .
size: .
J: TRBJ2-3
CDR3: CASGGTGLQYF
DNA: TGCGCCAGCGGGGGTACGGGACTGCAGTATTTT

V: TRBV19
D: TRBD2
size: .
J: TRBJ2-1
CDR3: CASSDQRGYNEQFF
DNA: TGTGCCAGCAGTGACCAGCGGGGGTACAATGAGCAGTTCTTC

V: TRBV2
D: .
size: .
J: TRBJ2-7
CDR3: CASSVVSESYEQYF
DNA: TGTGCCAGCAGTGTAGTCAGTGAGTCCTACGAGCAGTACTTC

V: TRBV19
D: .
size: .
J: TRBJ1-1
CDR3: CASSTGRETEAFF
DNA: TGTGCCAGTAGTACGGGAAGGGAGACTGAAGCTTTCTTT

V: TRBV5-6
D: .
size: .
J: TRBJ1-2
CDR3: CASTSRGGPSESIYGYTF
DNA: TGTGCCAGCACCTCCCGGGGCGGGCCTTCTGAAAGTATCTATGGCTACACCTTC

V: TRBV15
D: .
size: .
J: TRBJ1-5
CDR3: CATSPPYSNQPQHF
DNA: TGTGCCACCAGTCCCCCCTACAGCAATCAGCCCCAGCATTTT

V: TRBV5-6
D: .
size: .
J: TRBJ1-1
CDR3: CASSFQGGVNTEAFF
DNA: TGTGCCAGCAGCTTTCAGGGCGGGGTGAACACTGAAGCTTTCTTT

V: TRBV6-4
D: TRBD2
size: .
J: TRBJ2-2
CDR3: CASSPSGEGFGELFF
DNA: TGTGCCAGCAGCCCTAGCGGAGAAGGGTTCGGTGAGCTGTTTTTT

V: TRBV19
D: .
size: .
J: TRBJ2-2
CDR3: CASSPGTGDTDGLAAPGELFF
DNA: TGTGCCAGTAGCCCTGGGACAGGGGATACCGACGGACTAGCGGCTCCCGGGGAGCTGTTTTTT

V: TRBV9
D: TRBD1
size: .
J: TRBJ2-1
CDR3: CASSVDRGHDEQFF
DNA: TGTGCCAGCAGCGTCGACAGGGGGCACGATGAGCAGTTCTTC

V: TRBV5-4
D: .
size: .
J: TRBJ2-7
CDR3: CASSPWDHSSYEQYF
DNA: TGTGCCAGCAGCCCTTGGGACCACTCTTCCTACGAGCAGTACTTC

V: TRBV25-1
D: .
size: .
J: TRBJ1-4
CDR3: CASSEGRNNEKLFF
DNA: TGTGCCAGCAGTGAAGGCCGGAATAATGAAAAACTGTTTTTT

V: TRBV19
D: .
size: .
J: TRBJ2-1
CDR3: CASSATGVSYNEQFF
DNA: TGTGCCAGTAGTGCCACGGGGGTTTCCTACAATGAGCAGTTCTTC

V: TRBV9
D: TRBD1
size: few
J: TRBJ1-1
CDR3: CASSVVQGVAFF
DNA: TGTGCCAGCAGCGTAGTCCAGGGGGTTGCTTTCTTT

V: TRBV28
D: .
size: .
J: TRBJ2-5
CDR3: CASIGGKETQYF
DNA: TGTGCCAGCATTGGGGGGAAAGAGACCCAGTACTTC

V: TRBV5-6
D: TRBD1
size: .
J: TRBJ1-2
CDR3: CASSLEGARGYTF
DNA: TGTGCCAGCAGCTTGGAGGGGGCTCGTGGCTACACCTTC

V: TRBV27
D: .
size: .
J: TRBJ2-7
CDR3: CASSYSWSTAYEQYF
DNA: TGTGCCAGCAGTTACTCTTGGAGCACCGCCTACGAGCAGTACTTC

V: TRBV7-2
D: TRBD2
size: .
J: TRBJ2-3
CDR3: CASSRYREGDTQYF
DNA: TGTGCCAGCAGCCGGTACCGGGAGGGAGATACGCAGTATTTT

V: TRBV4-3
D: TRBD2
size: .
J: TRBJ2-2
CDR3: CASSLGLAGVNTGELFF
DNA: TGCGCCAGCAGCCTAGGACTAGCGGGAGTAAACACCGGGGAGCTGTTTTTT

V: TRBV19
D: .
size: .
J: TRBJ2-1
CDR3: CASNGGQLDEQFF
DNA: TGTGCCAGTAACGGGGGACAATTAGATGAGCAGTTCTTC

V: TRBV11-2
D: .
size: once
J: TRBJ1-2
CDR3: CASSLGAANYGYTF
DNA: TGTGCCAGCAGCTTAGGGGCAGCTAACTATGGCTACACCTTC

V: TRBV7-9
D: TRBD2
size: .
J: TRBJ2-7
CDR3: CASSSGLAGEGEQYF
DNA: TGTGCCAGCAGCTCCGGACTAGCGGGAGAGGGAGAGCAGTACTTC

V: TRBV29-1
D: .
size: .
J: TRBJ1-1
CDR3: CSTLHLNTEAFF
DNA: TGCAGCACCTTACACCTGAACACTGAAGCTTTCTTT

V: TRBV5-1
D: .
size: .
J: TRBJ1-5
CDR3: CASRLDSTQPQHF
DNA: TGCGCCAGCAGATTGGACAGCACGCAGCCCCAGCATTTT

V: TRBV27
D: TRBD1
size: .
J: TRBJ1-1
CDR3: CASSPDRGGTEAFF
DNA: TGTGCCAGCAGTCCCGACAGGGGGGGTACTGAAGCTTTCTTT

V: TRBV7-9
D: .
size: .
J: TRBJ2-7
CDR3: CASSSSLRHCEQYF
DNA: TGTGCCAGCAGCTCGTCGTTACGCCACTGCGAGCAGTACTTC

V: TRBV27
D: .
size: .
J: TRBJ2-5
CDR3: CASSNLERGQETQYF
DNA: TGTGCCAGCAGTAATTTGGAGAGGGGTCAAGAGACCCAGTACTTC